The following is a T cell receptor (beta chain) sequence with its context. Its target is unknown. The entry originates in a study of siplizumab effects on memory and regulatory T cells. Using immunoSEQ multiplex PCR, the repertoire was profiled, and TCRdb retains in-frame clones only, with some absent. Here the sample spans over 85,000 clones, 80% to 95% being singletons. CDR3 size: 14 residues. V shed 0 bases and J shed 7 bases, with 10 bases lying between them. Per the germline V gene, CDR1 is SGDLS and CDR2 is YYNGEE. Study conclusions and caveats: Whether proliferating Tregs in siplizumab cultures suppress was not functionally confirmed. Among sequences traceable to unstimulated CD4+ memory cells, alloreactive ones were significantly reduced by siplizumab. In unstimulated cells, naive T cells appeared more diverse than memory T cells and seemed major alloresponse contributors. A naive or memory phenotype could not be assigned to roughly 75-97% of the proliferating CD4+ or CD8+ clones.

The source material was CD4+ T cells sorted from blood. The chain has TRBV9 and TRBJ2-2; D not resolved. The TCR comes from a human donor in good health. Written as DNA, the CDR3 is TGTGCCAGCAGCGTAGACGGTGTCAGCGGGGAGCTGTTTTTT. Its protein is CASSVDGVSGELFF.